This TCR beta chain was sequenced during a study of post-analysis software for immune sequencing data. Each TCR beta cDNA library carried unique molecular identifiers. The yield from approximately 1 to 10 million T cells was roughly 500,000 cDNA molecules in total. TCRdb reanalysed the PCR reads using MiXCR and keeps one entry per CDR3 protein. The sample includes under 200,000 distinct CDR3 sequences, around 36% seen only once; the top ten take 25% to 35%. Points on this clonotype: What it binds is not known.

Regarding the study as a whole: In multiple sclerosis, normalized Chao1 diversity was significantly below that of controls. Under the F measure, samples that were prepared in one batch clustered strongly together.

This material consisted of blood, taken after autologous hematopoietic stem cell transplantation. This TCR derives from a girl under 18 with multiple sclerosis.

CDR3 protein: CSVEELAHEQYF. CDR3 in DNA: TGCAGTGTGGAGGAACTAGCACACGAGCAGTACTTC. The chain has TRBV20-1 and TRBJ2-7; D is possibly TRBD2 (6 bases). Germline-derived CDR1 and CDR2 are DFQATT and SNEGSKA (reference sequence). Trimming cost V 7 bases and J 5 bases, with 15 bases left between them. The CDR3 runs to 12 residues.